This T cell receptor (beta chain) was captured by sequencing in a study of T cell changes during pregnancy in multiple sclerosis. The length of the CDR3 is 15 residues. CDR1 and CDR2 from the germline V gene are SGHNT and YENEEA. V was clipped by 3 bases and J by 0 bases; unmatched bases: 5. Here immunoSEQ multiplex PCR was the method, and the copy in TCRdb shows in-frame clones only, minus some. The data show some 140,000 clones, around 95% seen once. The chain has TRBV11-3 and TRBJ2-7, with TRBD2 identical over 7 bases. Source: peripheral blood, taken after pregnancy. This TCR was sampled from a female donor with multiple sclerosis, enrolled in a pregnancy study. CDR3 amino acids: CASSFSSGSSYEQYF. The CDR3 DNA reads as TGTGCCAGCAGCTTTTCTAGCGGTAGCTCCTACGAGCAGTACTTC.